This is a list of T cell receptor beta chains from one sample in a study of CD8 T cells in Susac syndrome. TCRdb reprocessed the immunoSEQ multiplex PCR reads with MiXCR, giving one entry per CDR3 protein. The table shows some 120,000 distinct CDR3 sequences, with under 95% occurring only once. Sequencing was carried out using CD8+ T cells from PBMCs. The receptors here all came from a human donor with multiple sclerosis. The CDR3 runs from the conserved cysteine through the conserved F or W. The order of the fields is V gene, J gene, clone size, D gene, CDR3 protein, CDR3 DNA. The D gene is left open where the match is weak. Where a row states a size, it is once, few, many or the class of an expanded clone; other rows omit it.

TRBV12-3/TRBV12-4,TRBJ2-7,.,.,CASSVAAEYEQYF,TGTGCCAGCAGTGTAGCGGCTGAGTACGAGCAGTACTTC
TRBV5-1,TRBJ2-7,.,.,CASSPDDYEQYF,TGCGCCAGCAGCCCGGACGACTACGAGCAGTACTTC
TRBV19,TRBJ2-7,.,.,CASSERQDAYEQYF,TGTGCCAGTAGCGAGAGGCAGGACGCCTACGAGCAGTACTTC
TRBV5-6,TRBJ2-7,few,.,CASSFGAEQYF,TGTGCCAGCAGCTTCGGGGCCGAGCAGTACTTC
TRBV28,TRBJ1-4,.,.,CASSLSSGPLNEKLFF,TGTGCCAGCAGCCTTAGTTCGGGACCTCTTAATGAAAAACTGTTTTTT
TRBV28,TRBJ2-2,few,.,CASSLSRTGELFF,TGTGCCAGCAGTTTATCTCGTACCGGGGAGCTGTTTTTT
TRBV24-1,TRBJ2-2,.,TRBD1,CATSDSPTGAPGELFF,TGTGCCACCAGTGATTCCCCTACAGGGGCGCCCGGGGAGCTGTTTTTT
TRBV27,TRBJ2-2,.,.,CASSIHGGELFF,TGTGCCAGCAGCATCCACGGAGGGGAGCTGTTTTTT
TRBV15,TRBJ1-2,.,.,CATSSFRGNNYGYTF,TGTGCCACCAGCAGCTTCAGGGGCAACAACTATGGCTACACCTTC
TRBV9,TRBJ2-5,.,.,CASSARGLYSQETQYF,TGTGCCAGCAGCGCGAGGGGACTCTACTCCCAAGAGACCCAGTACTTC
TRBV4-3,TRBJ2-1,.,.,CASSQDPGHYNEQFF,TGCGCCAGCAGCCAGGACCCGGGACATTACAATGAGCAGTTCTTC
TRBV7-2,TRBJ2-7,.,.,CASSHRDVSYEQYF,TGTGCCAGCAGCCATAGGGACGTCTCCTACGAGCAGTACTTC
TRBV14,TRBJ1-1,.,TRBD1,CASSPRQGRTEAFF,TGTGCCAGCAGCCCCCGACAGGGGAGGACTGAAGCTTTCTTT
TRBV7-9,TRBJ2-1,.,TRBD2,CASSQGLAGQSSYNEQFF,TGTGCCAGCAGCCAGGGACTAGCGGGGCAGAGCTCCTACAATGAGCAGTTCTTC
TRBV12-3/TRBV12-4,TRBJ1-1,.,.,CASSFEALMNTEAFF,TGTGCCAGCAGCTTCGAGGCCTTAATGAACACTGAAGCTTTCTTT
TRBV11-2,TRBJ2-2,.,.,CASSLGTVLNTGELFF,TGTGCCAGCAGCTTAGGGACTGTACTGAACACCGGGGAGCTGTTTTTT
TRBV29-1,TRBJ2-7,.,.,CSAGDSLYEQYF,TGCAGCGCCGGTGACAGCCTCTACGAGCAGTACTTC
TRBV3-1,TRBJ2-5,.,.,CASSQDVLGIRETQYF,TGTGCCAGCAGCCAAGATGTACTAGGGATACGAGAGACCCAGTACTTC
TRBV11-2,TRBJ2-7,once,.,CASSPWGSYDEQYF,TGTGCCAGCAGCCCGTGGGGGTCGTACGACGAGCAGTACTTC
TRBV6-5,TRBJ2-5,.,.,CASSHTGGFGETQYF,TGTGCCAGCAGTCATACCGGGGGCTTTGGAGAGACCCAGTACTTC